The entry below gives a single T cell receptor beta chain sequence along with its context. The data originate from a study of blood T cell repertoires in COVID-19. On the study more broadly: T cells, B-cell-depleted T cells, or PBMCs supplied cDNA or gDNA.

In the original processing: Amplifying reference gene primers gave estimates of nucleated cell counts. Clones were sequenced by immunoSEQ multiplex PCR, and TCRdb holds only the in-frame ones, with some missing. Clonal size and the V and J genes are those of that table, whereas D and trimming came from the DNA. The sample records over 20,000 clones, 80% to 95% being singletons. The clonotype was recovered from a human donor in a cohort sampled during active COVID-19. The sample taken for sequencing was peripheral blood.

The CDR3 here is CASSLPGLAGGDNEQFF. The CDR3 DNA reads TGCGCCAGCAGCCTCCCGGGACTAGCGGGGGGTGATAATGAGCAGTTCTTC. The chain recombines TRBV4-1 with TRBJ2-1; 15 nucleotides align to TRBD2. After removal of 4 bases from V and 7 bases from J, the junction contained 8 bases not matched to a gene. CDR1 MGHRA and CDR2 YSYEKL come from the germline V gene. This CDR3 has 17 residues.